Below are 5 T cell receptor beta chains sequenced from a single sample in a study of PD-1 blockade in classical Hodgkin lymphoma. This sample's time point: cycle 4 day 1 (C4D1), after 6 weeks of nivolumab. Every one of the patients relapsed after autologous stem cell transplantation (brentuximab vedotin exposure was variable). Generated by immunoSEQ multiplex PCR, the TCRdb table keeps only in-frame clones and is missing some. The sample lists around 50,000 clones, about 75% seen once, with more than 10% in the top ten. The sequencing here drew on peripheral blood mononuclear cells (PBMCs), taken before the fourth cycle of nivolumab. These receptors were taken from a human donor with classical Hodgkin lymphoma.

This clone has just a few counts. The sample carries other DNA sequences with the same CDR3. The chain joins TRBV5-4 to TRBJ2-7; D ambiguous. Germline loops: CDR1 SGHNT, CDR2 YYREEE (reference sequence). This CDR3 comprises 12 residues. V was trimmed by 0 bases and J by 2 bases, leaving 3 bases between them. The CDR3 nucleotides read TGTGCCAGCAGCTTGGGAACCTACGAGCAGTACTTC. This encodes CASSLGTYEQYF. The whole variable domain, filled in from reference TRBV5-4 and TRBJ2-7, reads ETGVTQSPTHLIKTRGQQVTLRCSSQSGHNTVSWYQQALGQGPQFIFQYYREEENGRGNFPPRFSGLQFPNYSSELNVNALELDDSALYLCASSLGTYEQYFGPGTRLTVT.

The V call is TRBV29-1, the J call TRBJ1-1, with 7 bases lining up with TRBD1. The CDR3 totals 17 residues. V shed 5 bases, J shed 0 bases, and the junction held 15 bases outside the gene matches. The germline gives CDR1 SQVTM, CDR2 ANQGSEA. The DNA of the CDR3 is TGCAGCGTTCCGCGGCCGGGACAGCTTTCTATGAACACTGAAGCTTTCTTT. Its protein product is CSVPRPGQLSMNTEAFF.

In this sample, this clone turned up once. The chain has TRBV27 and TRBJ2-7; D is unresolved. This CDR3 contains 12 residues. Trimming left V 6 bases short and J 0 bases short, with 6 bases between. Germline V CDR1 and CDR2: MNHEY, SMNVEV (reference sequence). As DNA, the CDR3 is TGTGCCAGCAGCCCCGGCTCCTACGAGCAGTACTTC. This sequence encodes CASSPGSYEQYF.

With regard to this clone: Other DNA variants within this sample encode the same CDR3. This chain links TRBV27 with TRBJ1-5; a possible D gene is TRBD1 (5 bases). In germline, CDR1 is MNHEY, CDR2 SMNVEV (reference sequence). V lost 3 bases and J 10 bases, leaving 25 bases between the germline ends. CDR3 size: 17 residues. CDR3 region: CASSLSGLGRNGQPQHF. The DNA for the CDR3 is TGTGCCAGCAGTTTGAGTGGGTTGGGGCGGAACGGGCAACCCCAGCATTTT.

CDR3 bases: TGTGCCAGCAGCTTGGGTCGGTACGACAATGAGCAGTTCTTC. Translating gives CASSLGRYDNEQFF. This rearrangement joins TRBV7-9 to TRBJ2-1; D is unresolved. This CDR3 spans 14 amino acids. With 3 bases removed from V and 5 bases from J, the gap between germline ends came to 11 bases. CDR1 and CDR2 (germline): SEHNR, FQNEAQ (reference sequence).